This T cell receptor beta chain came from a study of T cells in Graves' hyperthyroidism and ophthalmopathy. Overall study context: The initial diagnosis was the point when peripheral blood was collected, ahead of any treatment.

There are many counts of this clonotype. Amplified TCR beta CDR3 regions derived from RNA transcripts. The primer set for the first-round RT-PCR of the TCR CDR3 was HTBI. TCRdb processed the multiplex PCR reads anew with MiXCR; each CDR3 protein has one entry. The sample has roughly 360,000 distinct CDR3 sequences; about 14% are singletons. Germline CDR1 reads SGHDN; CDR2 reads FVKESK. This CDR3 region has 15 residues. V gave up 4 bases and J gave up 1 base, with 13 bases separating them. First hyperthyroidism diagnosis is when the blood sample was obtained, before any ophthalmopathy symptoms. V gene TRBV14 combines with J gene TRBJ2-5, with D perhaps being TRBD1 or TRBD2 (5 bases each). The origin of this receptor is a man aged 30 to 39 with Graves' hyperthyroidism that later progressed to Graves' ophthalmopathy. The sequenced sample consisted of blood. The chain's CDR3 is CASSLGEPLQETQYF. The CDR3, as DNA: TGTGCCAGCAGCCTGGGGGAGCCCCTCCAAGAGACCCAGTACTTC.